This TCR beta chain was identified in a study of T cell responses to AZD1222 COVID-19 vaccine. Study context: Samples with a second dose at about 4 or about 12 weeks were pooled together. Study results and limitations: Vaccine-associated CD4 TCRs spanned spike, dominant at 160-218 and 743-854. Regions left unmutated in variants are reportedly the target of nearly half of spike-specific TCRs. Repertoires were collected only later (after the peak T cell response had occurred).

V was pared by 10 bases and J by 0 bases, with 15 bases of the junction left unmatched. Germline CDR1 LNHDA, CDR2 SQIVND (reference sequence). This CDR3 spans 18 amino acids. Clones were read by immunoSEQ multiplex PCR, and TCRdb kept only the in-frame ones, dropping some. In the table there are around 130,000 clones, more than 80% of which are singletons. Details on this clone: Its antigen is unidentified.

The sequence was obtained from an adult in good health. The chain is built from TRBV19 and TRBJ1-6, with 7 bases aligning to TRBD1. The specimen was peripheral blood, collected on day 0 of AZD1222 vaccination. The DNA of the CDR3 is TGTGCCAAAAGTATCCCTCAGGGGGACAGCTCCTATAATTCACCCCTCCACTTT. Translated, it gives CAKSIPQGDSSYNSPLHF.